The clone carrying this TCR beta chain has a handful of counts. Its antigen remains unknown. J was trimmed by 10 bases and V by 5 bases; bases with no gene match: 8. Germline V gene lookup returns CDR1 SGHNT and CDR2 YENEEA. The CDR3 sequence is 14 residues long. The data were obtained in a study of T cells in Graves' hyperthyroidism and ophthalmopathy. The overall study: Prior to any treatment, at the point of initial diagnosis, peripheral blood was collected.

Study-wide points: Using 13 V-J features, a model discriminated ophthalmopathy from stable hyperthyroidism.

Amplification targeted TCR beta CDR3 regions from RNA transcripts. During a first-round RT-PCR of the TCR CDR3, the HTBI primer set was used. TCRdb recomputed calls from the multiplex PCR reads with MiXCR, one row per CDR3 protein. The sample contains fewer than 350,000 distinct CDR3 sequences, approximately 18% of which appear only once. The sequence came from a man aged 45-60 years with Graves' ophthalmopathy. Sequencing used blood. This chain uses TRBV11-3 with TRBJ2-1, with 10 bases identical to TRBD2. The DNA for the CDR3 is TGTGCCAGCAGCCAAGCGGGAGGGCCCGGAGAGCAGTTCTTC. Amino acids: CASSQAGGPGEQFF.